Each of the 6 T cell receptor beta chains below was sequenced from the same sample in a study of cytomegalovirus exposure and HLA in healthy donors. Profiled with immunoSEQ multiplex PCR; TCRdb holds only in-frame clones, not every one. The repertoire holds about 110,000 clones, with over 75% as singletons. Sequencing used PBMCs. Source of these receptors: a woman aged 18 to 35 in good health and CMV-seronegative.

The chain recombines TRBV6-1 with TRBJ2-3, with 7 bases that match TRBD2. Germline trimming cut 7 bases from V and 2 bases from J; bases unmatched to any gene: 6. This CDR3 is built from 14 residues. Germline CDR1 is MNHNS and CDR2 is SASEGT. The CDR3 reads CASKRLAATDTQYF. The CDR3 nucleotides read TGTGCCAGCAAAAGACTAGCCGCCACAGATACGCAGTATTTT.

This clone was recorded only once. CDR3 bases: TGTGCCAGCTCACCACCGGACAGTAGGGGGGAGCTGTTTTTT. Residues: CASSPPDSRGELFF. V gene TRBV18 combines with J gene TRBJ2-2; D perhaps matches TRBD1 (6 bases). The CDR3 totals 14 residues. V lost 0 bases, J lost 8 bases, and 10 bases lay in between. Germline V gene data show CDR1 as KGHSH and CDR2 as LQKENI. Complete variable domain (other parts from reference TRBV18 and TRBJ2-2): NAGVMQNPRHLVRRRGQEARLRCSPMKGHSHVYWYRQLPEEGLKFMVYLQKENIIDESGMPKERFSAEFPKEGPSILRIQQVVRGDSAAYFCASSPPDSRGELFFGEGSRLTVL.

The chain couples TRBV6-1 to TRBJ2-5; 11 bases match TRBD2. The CDR3 is 19 amino acids. The V gene end was trimmed by 3 bases and the J gene end by 4 bases; junction bases not matched to a gene: 16. Per germline, CDR1 MNHNS and CDR2 SASEGT. DNA for the CDR3: TGTGCCAGCAGTGACAGGCTAATAGCGGGGGGGCCGGTTGTAGAGACCCAGTACTTC. This encodes CASSDRLIAGGPVVETQYF.

The V and J genes are TRBV2 and TRBJ1-2; no firm D call. Germline CDR1 and CDR2: SNHLY and FYNNEI. CDR3 length equals 12 residues. V was clipped by 3 bases and J by 7 bases, with 9 bases between them. The CDR3 nucleotides are TGTGCCAGCAGTGAGAGGGTCCCTGGCTACACCTTC. It is translated as CASSERVPGYTF.

This chain links TRBV12-1 with TRBJ1-6; TRBD1, the table's D call, was not compared with the DNA. TRBV12-1 is flagged as a pseudogene. This CDR3 has 15 residues. Here the CDR3 DNA reads TGTGCCAGCAGCTTCAGCAGGGTGGATGGTTCACCCCTCCACTTT. The encoded protein is CASSFSRVDGSPLHF.

This sequence joins TRBV7-8 and TRBJ1-1, with no clear D. Trimming stripped 4 bases from V and 7 bases from J, with 10 bases between. Germline CDR1 is SGHVS and CDR2 is FQNEAQ. CDR3 size: 12 residues. The CDR3 sequence is CASSSVTGEAFF. Here the CDR3 DNA reads TGTGCCAGCAGCTCGGTGACGGGTGAAGCTTTCTTT.